The present TCR beta chain was sequenced within a study of blood T cell repertoires in COVID-19. Enrollees, about 18 to 100 years old, lived in around 23 US areas. The study assigned cohorts using participant-reported clinical history. Assay: immunoSEQ multiplex PCR; the TCRdb copy retains only in-frame clones and omits some. The table has 360,000 or so clones, about nine tenths seen once. Germline loops: CDR1 SNHLY, CDR2 FYNNEI. V gave up 6 bases and J gave up 6 bases, with 6 bases separating them. The CDR3 has 10 amino acids. The specimen sequenced was PBMCs or T cells enriched from blood (not recorded which). The chain couples TRBV2 to TRBJ2-7; no definite D call. This TCR was sampled from a woman aged 25 to 39 who had been exposed to COVID-19. Here the CDR3 DNA reads TGTGCCAGCAGCATTTTCGAGCAGTACTTC. This codes for CASSIFEQYF.